These 11 T cell receptor beta chains originate from one sample sequenced in a study of response to subunit inactivated influenza vaccine. TCRdb re-called the RT-PCR reads through MiXCR, storing one row per CDR3 protein. Here the sample spans about 530,000 distinct CDR3 sequences, around 13% being singletons. Material: PBMCs from blood, obtained 45 days after vaccination. The origin of the receptors is a man between 50 and 59 years old who received an inactivated influenza vaccine.

CDR3 nucleotide sequence: TGTGCCAGTAGTCGATTGGTCGATCAGCCCCAGCATTTT. It yields the protein CASSRLVDQPQHF. The chain is built from TRBV19 and TRBJ1-5; the D is unclear. Per germline, CDR1 LNHDA and CDR2 SQIVND (reference sequence). The V end was cut by 5 bases, the J end by 5 bases, with 10 bases between. The CDR3 runs to 13 residues.

This clonotype appeared once. V usage is TRBV5-5 and J usage is TRBJ2-7; D perhaps matches TRBD2 (5 bases). Looked up from germline, CDR1 is SGHKS and CDR2 is YYEKEE (reference sequence). This CDR3 has 15 residues. V was trimmed by 3 bases and J by 6 bases, leaving 19 bases between them. CDR3 in amino acids: CASSSGYQVIREQYF. The DNA for the CDR3 is TGTGCCAGCAGCTCGGGATATCAGGTGATTCGCGAGCAGTACTTC.

The chain uses TRBV12-3 or TRBV12-4 and TRBJ2-7; tentative D call: TRBD1 (6 bases). This CDR3 contains 13 residues. The V end was cut by 4 bases, the J end by 6 bases, with 13 bases between. Here the CDR3 reads CASSSYRDGEQYF. In DNA form, the CDR3 reads TGTGCCAGCAGTTCATACAGGGACGGCGAGCAGTACTTC.

This clonotype was detected a few times. The rearrangement links TRBV12-3 or TRBV12-4 to TRBJ2-2; D is undetermined. V was trimmed by 1 base and J by 0 bases, leaving 18 bases between them. CDR3 length: 19 residues. Here the CDR3 DNA reads TGTGCCAGCAGTTTAGTCTTAGTTTGGTCCGGCCCGAACACCGGGGAGCTGTTTTTT. It yields the protein CASSLVLVWSGPNTGELFF.

There are many counts of this clonotype. The V call is TRBV5-1, the J call TRBJ1-3; 7 bases line up with TRBD1. The CDR3 is made up of 14 amino acids. CDR1 is SGHRS, CDR2 YFSETQ, per germline. With 1 base clipped from V and 2 bases from J, the junction kept 0 bases outside the gene matches. The DNA of the CDR3 is TGCGCCAGCAGCTTGACAGGGGCTGGAAACACCATATATTTT. Translation: CASSLTGAGNTIYF.

This clonotype has only a few counts. This sequence joins TRBV10-3 and TRBJ2-5; 11 positions match TRBD2. J lost 2 bases, V lost 5 bases, and 4 bases had no gene match. CDR3 size: 15 residues. Per germline, CDR1 ENHRY and CDR2 SYGVKD. DNA of the CDR3: TGTGCCATCAGTCCTAGCGGGGGGATTCAAGAGACCCAGTACTTC. Translation: CAISPSGGIQETQYF.

In this sample, this clonotype turned up a few times. Here the CDR3 reads CASSTLNTEAFF. The CDR3 DNA reads as TGTGCCAGCAGCACCTTGAACACTGAAGCTTTCTTT. The chain joins TRBV7-9 to TRBJ1-1; D is undetermined. The CDR3 length is 12 residues. CDR1 is SEHNR and CDR2 is FQNEAQ in the germline V gene (reference sequence). V was cut by 5 bases and J by 0 bases, with 4 bases left in between.

The V and J genes are TRBV27 and TRBJ2-6; D perhaps matches TRBD2 (6 bases). The CDR3 covers 15 residues. In germline, CDR1 is MNHEY, CDR2 SMNVEV (reference sequence). Trimming removed 3 bases from V and 4 bases from J, with 10 bases in between. CDR3 loop: CASSLLGGGANVLTF. As DNA, the CDR3 is TGTGCCAGCAGTTTGTTGGGAGGCGGGGCCAACGTCCTGACTTTC. The full variable domain, its missing parts supplied by reference TRBV27 and TRBJ2-6, is EAQVTQNPRYLITVTGKKLTVTCSQNMNHEYMSWYRQDPGLGLRQIYYSMNVEVTDKGDVPEGYKVSRKEKRNFPLILESPSPNQTSLYFCASSLLGGGANVLTFGAGSRLTVL.

This clonotype was seen a handful of times. The CDR3 region is CASSIGANVLTF. Here the CDR3 DNA reads TGTGCCAGCAGCATTGGGGCCAACGTCCTGACTTTC. This rearrangement joins TRBV7-2 to TRBJ2-6; no reliable D call. The V gene lost 5 bases and the J gene lost 3 bases, with 2 bases spanning the gap. The CDR3 consists of 12 residues. CDR1 SGHTA and CDR2 FQGNSA come from the germline V gene. Drawing the rest from reference TRBV7-2 and TRBJ2-6, the complete variable domain is GAGVSQSPSNKVTEKGKDVELRCDPISGHTALYWYRQSLGQGLEFLIYFQGNSAPDKSGLPSDRFSAERTGGSVSTLTIQRTQQEDSAVYLCASSIGANVLTFGAGSRLTVL.

The sample holds a few counts of this clonotype. This rearrangement joins TRBV12-3 or TRBV12-4 to TRBJ2-7, with TRBD1 as a possible D gene (6 bases). V was clipped by 6 bases and J by 4 bases, with 16 bases between them. This CDR3 comprises 14 residues. CDR3 nucleotides: TGTGCCAGCAGAGCACAGGGTACCCCTTACGAGCAGTACTTC. Its translation is CASRAQGTPYEQYF.

The J gene is TRBJ1-1, the V gene TRBV5-6, with a weak D call TRBD1 (5 bases). Trimming took 3 bases from V and 5 from J, leaving 17 bases between them. Germline-derived CDR1 and CDR2 are SGHDT and YYEEEE. This CDR3 has 15 amino acids. In DNA, the CDR3 is TGTGCCAGCAGCTCCGGGACCTTATTAGGGACTGAAGCTTTCTTT. Translating gives CASSSGTLLGTEAFF.